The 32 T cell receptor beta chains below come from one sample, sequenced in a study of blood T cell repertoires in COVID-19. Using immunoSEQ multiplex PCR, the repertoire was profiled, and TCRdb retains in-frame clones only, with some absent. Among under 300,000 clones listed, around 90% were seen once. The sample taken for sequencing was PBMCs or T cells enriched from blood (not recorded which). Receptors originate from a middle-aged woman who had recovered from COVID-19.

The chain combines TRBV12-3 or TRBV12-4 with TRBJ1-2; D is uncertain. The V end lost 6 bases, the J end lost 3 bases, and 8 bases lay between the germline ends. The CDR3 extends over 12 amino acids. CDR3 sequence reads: CASSPHYYGYTF. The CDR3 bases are TGTGCCAGCAGCCCCCATTACTATGGCTACACCTTC.

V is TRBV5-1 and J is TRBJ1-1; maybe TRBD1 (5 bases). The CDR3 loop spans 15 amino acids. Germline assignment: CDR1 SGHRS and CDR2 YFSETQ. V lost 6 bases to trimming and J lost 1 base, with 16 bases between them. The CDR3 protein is CASNHPGQGNTEAFF. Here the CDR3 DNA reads TGCGCCAGCAACCACCCTGGCCAGGGGAACACTGAAGCTTTCTTT.

In nucleotides, the CDR3 is TGTGCCAGCTCGAAGGACAGGACCGGGGAGCTGTTTTTT. Protein: CASSKDRTGELFF. The chain joins TRBV18 to TRBJ2-2, with TRBD1 matching over 7 bases. Looked up from germline, CDR1 is KGHSH and CDR2 is LQKENI. With 6 bases clipped from V and 5 bases from J, the junction kept 3 bases outside the gene matches. CDR3 length equals 13 residues.

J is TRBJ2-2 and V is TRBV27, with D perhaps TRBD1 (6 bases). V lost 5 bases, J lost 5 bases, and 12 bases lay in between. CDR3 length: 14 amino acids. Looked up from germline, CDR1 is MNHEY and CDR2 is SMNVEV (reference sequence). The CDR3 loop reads CASSPHRETGELFF. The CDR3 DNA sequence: TGTGCCAGCAGTCCGCACAGGGAAACCGGGGAGCTGTTTTTT.

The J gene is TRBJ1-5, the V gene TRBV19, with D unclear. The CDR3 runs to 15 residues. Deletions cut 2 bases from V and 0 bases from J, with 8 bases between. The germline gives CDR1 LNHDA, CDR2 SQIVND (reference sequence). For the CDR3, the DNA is TGTGCCAGTAGTATACGGGGTTATAGCAATCAGCCCCAGCATTTT. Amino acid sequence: CASSIRGYSNQPQHF. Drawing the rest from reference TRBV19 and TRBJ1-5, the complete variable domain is DGGITQSPKYLFRKEGQNVTLSCEQNLNHDAMYWYRQDPGQGLRLIYYSQIVNDFQKGDIAEGYSVSREKKESFPLTVTSAQKNPTAFYLCASSIRGYSNQPQHFGDGTRLSIL.

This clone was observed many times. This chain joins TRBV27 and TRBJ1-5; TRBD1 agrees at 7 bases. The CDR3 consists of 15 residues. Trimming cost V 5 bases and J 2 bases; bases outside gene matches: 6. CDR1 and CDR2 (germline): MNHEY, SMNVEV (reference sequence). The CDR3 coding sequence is TGTGCCAGCAGTCGCACAGGGGTAGGCAATCAGCCCCAGCATTTT. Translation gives CASSRTGVGNQPQHF.

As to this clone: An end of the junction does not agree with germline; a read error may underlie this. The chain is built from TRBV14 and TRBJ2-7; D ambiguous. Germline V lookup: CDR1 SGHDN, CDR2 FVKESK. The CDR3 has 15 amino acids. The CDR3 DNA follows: TGTGCCAGCAGTCAAGTTCCGACACGGACCTACGAGCAGTACTTC. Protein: CASSQVPTRTYEQYF.

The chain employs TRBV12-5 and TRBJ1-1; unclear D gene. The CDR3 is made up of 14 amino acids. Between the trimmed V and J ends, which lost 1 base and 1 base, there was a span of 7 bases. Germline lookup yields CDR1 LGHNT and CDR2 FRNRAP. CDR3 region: CASGLGNGNTEAFF. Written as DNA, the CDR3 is TGTGCTAGTGGTTTGGGCAACGGGAACACTGAAGCTTTCTTT.

The CDR3 nucleotides read TGTGCCAGCAGCTTAGTAGGGCAGGGGACTGAAGCTTTCTTT. It translates to CASSLVGQGTEAFF. This rearrangement joins TRBV7-9 to TRBJ1-1; possible D gene TRBD1, 6 bases. CDR1 and CDR2 (germline): SEHNR, FQNEAQ (reference sequence). The CDR3 has 14 residues. Between the trimmed V and J ends, which lost 1 base and 5 bases, there was a span of 11 bases. Looking up the rest from reference TRBV7-9 and TRBJ1-1 gives the full variable domain: DTGVSQNPRHKITKRGQNVTFRCDPISEHNRLYWYRQTLGQGPEFLTYFQNEAQLEKSRLLSDRFSAERPKGSFSTLEIQRTEQGDSAMYLCASSLVGQGTEAFFGQGTRLTVV.

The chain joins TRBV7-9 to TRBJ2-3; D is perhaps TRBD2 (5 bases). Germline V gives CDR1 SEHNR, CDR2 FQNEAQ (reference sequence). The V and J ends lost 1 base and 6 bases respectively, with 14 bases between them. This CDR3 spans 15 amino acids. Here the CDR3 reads CASSLGDYSIDTQYF. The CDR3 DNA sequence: TGTGCCAGCAGCTTAGGAGACTATTCTATTGATACGCAGTATTTT.

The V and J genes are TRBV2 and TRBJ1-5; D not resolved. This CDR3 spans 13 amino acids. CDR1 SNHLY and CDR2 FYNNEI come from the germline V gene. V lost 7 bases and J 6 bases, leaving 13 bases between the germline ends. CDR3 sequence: CASTGLVGQPQHF. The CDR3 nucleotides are TGTGCCAGCACGGGTCTCGTAGGTCAGCCCCAGCATTTT.

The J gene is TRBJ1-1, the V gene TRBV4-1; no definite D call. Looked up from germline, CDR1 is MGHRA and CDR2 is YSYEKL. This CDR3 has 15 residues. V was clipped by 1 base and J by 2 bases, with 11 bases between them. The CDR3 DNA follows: TGCGCCAGCAGCCAAGGGGCCAGATCAAACACTGAAGCTTTCTTT. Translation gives CASSQGARSNTEAFF.

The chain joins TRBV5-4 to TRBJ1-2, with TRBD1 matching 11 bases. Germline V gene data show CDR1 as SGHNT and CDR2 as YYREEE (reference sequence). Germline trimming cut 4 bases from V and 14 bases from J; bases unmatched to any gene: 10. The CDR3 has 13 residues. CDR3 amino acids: CASSDGQGAGRTF. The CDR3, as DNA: TGTGCCAGCAGCGATGGACAGGGGGCCGGGAGAACCTTC.

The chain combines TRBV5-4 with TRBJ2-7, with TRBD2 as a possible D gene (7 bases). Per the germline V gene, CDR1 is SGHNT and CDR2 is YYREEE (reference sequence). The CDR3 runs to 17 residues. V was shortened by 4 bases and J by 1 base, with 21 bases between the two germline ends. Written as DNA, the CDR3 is TGTGCCAGCAGCCCCAGCCGTTCGCGGGGGCCATCCTACGAGCAGTACTTC. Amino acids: CASSPSRSRGPSYEQYF. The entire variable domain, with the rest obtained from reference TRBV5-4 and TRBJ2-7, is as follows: ETGVTQSPTHLIKTRGQQVTLRCSSQSGHNTVSWYQQALGQGPQFIFQYYREEENGRGNFPPRFSGLQFPNYSSELNVNALELDDSALYLCASSPSRSRGPSYEQYFGPGTRLTVT.

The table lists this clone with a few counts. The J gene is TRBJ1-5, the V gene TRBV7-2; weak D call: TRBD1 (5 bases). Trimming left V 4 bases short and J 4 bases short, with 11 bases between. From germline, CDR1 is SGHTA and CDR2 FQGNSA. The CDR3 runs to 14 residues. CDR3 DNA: TGTGCCAGCAGCTCCACAGGCGCTAATCAGCCCCAGCATTTT. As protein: CASSSTGANQPQHF.

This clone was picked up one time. CDR3 DNA: TGTGCCAGCACCCCCCGCGGAGCCAGCTCCTACGAGCAGTACTTC. Amino acid sequence: CASTPRGASSYEQYF. The rearrangement joins TRBV6-5 to TRBJ2-7; D not resolved. The germline gives CDR1 MNHEY, CDR2 SVGAGI. The CDR3 length is 15 residues. Trimming pared 7 bases from V and 0 bases from J, leaving 16 bases between.

The CDR3 here is CASSQGRSNSPLHF. CDR3 DNA: TGTGCCAGCAGCCAAGGACGGAGCAATTCACCCCTCCACTTT. The chain has TRBV3-1 (or the pseudogene TRBV3-2) and TRBJ1-6, with D hard to call. The CDR3 runs 14 residues. Germline CDR1 and CDR2: LGHDT and YNNKEL (reference sequence). The V end lost 1 base, the J end lost 7 bases, and 8 bases lay between the germline ends.

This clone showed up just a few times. The CDR3 sequence is CASRGTSSYNSPLHF. CDR3 nucleotide sequence: TGTGCCAGCAGGGGCACGAGCTCCTATAATTCACCCCTCCACTTT. V and J are TRBV6-5 and TRBJ1-6; D gene ambiguous. Trimming took 6 bases from V and 0 from J, leaving 9 bases between them. Germline V gene lookup returns CDR1 MNHEY and CDR2 SVGAGI. CDR3 size: 15 residues.

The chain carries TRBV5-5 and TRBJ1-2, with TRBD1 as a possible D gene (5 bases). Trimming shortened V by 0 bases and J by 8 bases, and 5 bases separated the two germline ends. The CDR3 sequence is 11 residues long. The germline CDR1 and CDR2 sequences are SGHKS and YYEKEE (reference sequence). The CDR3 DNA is TGTGCCAGCAGCTTGGACAGGGGCTACACCTTC. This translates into CASSLDRGYTF.

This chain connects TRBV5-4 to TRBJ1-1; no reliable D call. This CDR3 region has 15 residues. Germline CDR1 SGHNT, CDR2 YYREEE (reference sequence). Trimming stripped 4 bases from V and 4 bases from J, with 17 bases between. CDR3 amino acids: CASSPLTGEPTEAFF. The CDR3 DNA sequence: TGTGCCAGCAGCCCGCTAACCGGGGAGCCCACTGAAGCTTTCTTT.

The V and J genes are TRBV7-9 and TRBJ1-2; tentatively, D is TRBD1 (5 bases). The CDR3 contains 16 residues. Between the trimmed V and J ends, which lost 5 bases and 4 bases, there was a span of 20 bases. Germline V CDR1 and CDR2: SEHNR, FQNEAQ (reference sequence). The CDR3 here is CASSQNRRDSPYGYTF. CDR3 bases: TGTGCCAGCAGCCAGAACCGGAGAGACAGCCCCTATGGCTACACCTTC.

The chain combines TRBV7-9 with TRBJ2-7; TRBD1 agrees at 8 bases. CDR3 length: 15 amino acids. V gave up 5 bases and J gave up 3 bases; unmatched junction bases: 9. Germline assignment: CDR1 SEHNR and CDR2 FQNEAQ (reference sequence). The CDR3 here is CASSLGTGRHYEQYF. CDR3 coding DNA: TGTGCCAGCAGCCTTGGGACAGGACGACACTACGAGCAGTACTTC.

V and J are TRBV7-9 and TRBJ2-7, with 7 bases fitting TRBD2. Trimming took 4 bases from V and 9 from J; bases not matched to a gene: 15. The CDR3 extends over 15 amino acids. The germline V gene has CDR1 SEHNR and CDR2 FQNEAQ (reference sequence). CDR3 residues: CASSSSEGRGSRQYF. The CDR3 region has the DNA TGTGCCAGCAGCTCCTCGGAAGGGAGGGGTTCTCGGCAGTACTTC.

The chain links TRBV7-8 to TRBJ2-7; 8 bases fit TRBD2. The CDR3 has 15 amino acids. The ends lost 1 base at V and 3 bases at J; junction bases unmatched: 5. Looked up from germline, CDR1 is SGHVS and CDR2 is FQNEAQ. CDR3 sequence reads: CASSLDPGGVYEQYF. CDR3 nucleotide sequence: TGTGCCAGCAGCTTAGATCCCGGGGGGGTCTACGAGCAGTACTTC.

The CDR3 is CASSNQGANHGYTF. CDR3 DNA sequence: TGTGCCAGCAGCAACCAGGGGGCGAATCATGGCTACACCTTC. The chain carries TRBV7-2 and TRBJ1-2; 8 nucleotides line up with TRBD1. CDR1 and CDR2 from the germline V gene are SGHTA and FQGNSA. The CDR3 contains 14 residues. Losses at the gene ends were 5 bases for V and 6 bases for J; bases not matched to a gene: 8. The whole variable domain, filled in from reference TRBV7-2 and TRBJ1-2, reads GAGVSQSPSNKVTEKGKDVELRCDPISGHTALYWYRQSLGQGLEFLIYFQGNSAPDKSGLPSDRFSAERTGGSVSTLTIQRTQQEDSAVYLCASSNQGANHGYTFGSGTRLTVV.

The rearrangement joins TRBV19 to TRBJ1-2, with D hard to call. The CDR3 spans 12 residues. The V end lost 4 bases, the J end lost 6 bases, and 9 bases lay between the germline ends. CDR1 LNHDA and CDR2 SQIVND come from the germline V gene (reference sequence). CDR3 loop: CASSRRDDGYTF. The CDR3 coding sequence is TGTGCCAGTAGTAGGAGAGACGATGGCTACACCTTC.

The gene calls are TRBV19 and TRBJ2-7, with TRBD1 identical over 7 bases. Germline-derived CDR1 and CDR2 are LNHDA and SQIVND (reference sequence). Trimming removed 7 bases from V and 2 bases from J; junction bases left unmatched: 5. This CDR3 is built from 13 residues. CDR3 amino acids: CASKGTETYEQYF. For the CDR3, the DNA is TGTGCCAGTAAGGGGACAGAAACCTACGAGCAGTACTTC.

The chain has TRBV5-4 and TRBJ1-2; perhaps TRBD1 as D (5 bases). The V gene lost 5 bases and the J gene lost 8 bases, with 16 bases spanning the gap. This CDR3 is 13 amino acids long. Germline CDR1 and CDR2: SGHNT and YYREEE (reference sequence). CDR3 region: CASRLGVLGGYTF. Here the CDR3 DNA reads TGTGCCAGCAGGTTAGGGGTGCTAGGGGGCTACACCTTC. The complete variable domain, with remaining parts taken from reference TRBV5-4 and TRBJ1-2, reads ETGVTQSPTHLIKTRGQQVTLRCSSQSGHNTVSWYQQALGQGPQFIFQYYREEENGRGNFPPRFSGLQFPNYSSELNVNALELDDSALYLCASRLGVLGGYTFGSGTRLTVV.

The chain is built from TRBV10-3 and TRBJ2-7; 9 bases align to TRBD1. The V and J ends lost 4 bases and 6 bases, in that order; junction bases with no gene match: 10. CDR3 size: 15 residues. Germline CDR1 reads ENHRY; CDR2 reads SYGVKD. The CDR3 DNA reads TGTGCCATCAGTGGCGTGGGGACAGGGTTGTTCGAGCAGTACTTC. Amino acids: CAISGVGTGLFEQYF.

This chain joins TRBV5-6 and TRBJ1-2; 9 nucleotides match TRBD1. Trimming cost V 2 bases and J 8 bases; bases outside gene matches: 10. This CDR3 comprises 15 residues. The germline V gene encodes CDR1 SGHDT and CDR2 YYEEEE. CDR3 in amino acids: CASSFRDRVLGGYTF. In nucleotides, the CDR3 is TGTGCCAGCAGCTTCCGGGACAGGGTTTTGGGAGGCTACACCTTC.

The CDR3 sequence: CSPRRAYGYTF. The CDR3 nucleotides are TGCAGCCCCCGCAGGGCCTATGGCTACACCTTC. The V gene is TRBV20-1, the J gene TRBJ1-2, with D possibly matching TRBD1 (5 bases). The CDR3 contains 11 residues. In germline, CDR1 is DFQATT, CDR2 SNEGSKA (reference sequence).

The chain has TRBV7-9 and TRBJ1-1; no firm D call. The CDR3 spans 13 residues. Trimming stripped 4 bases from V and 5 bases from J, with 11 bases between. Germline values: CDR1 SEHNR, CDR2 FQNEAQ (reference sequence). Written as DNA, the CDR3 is TGTGCCAGCAGCTGGACTCAGGCGACTGAAGCTTTCTTT. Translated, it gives CASSWTQATEAFF.